This T cell receptor beta chain was sequenced during a study of blood T cell repertoires in COVID-19. Overall study context: The United States, Italy and Spain provided the acute and convalescent COVID-19 samples. From T cells, B-cell-depleted T cells, or PBMCs came the material, which was cDNA or gDNA.

In assigning cohorts, the study relied on participant-reported clinical history. TCRdb's table, derived via immunoSEQ multiplex PCR, lists solely in-frame clones and lacks some. The sample contains around 250,000 clones, approximately 83% of which appear only once. CDR3 length: 17 residues. V was cut by 5 bases and J by 0 bases, with 18 bases left in between. Germline CDR1 reads SGHTA; CDR2 reads FQGTGA. This clonotype was sampled from a man aged 50 to 60 who had recovered from COVID-19. The sequenced material came from PBMCs or T cells enriched from blood (not recorded which). This chain links TRBV7-3 with TRBJ2-3; TRBD2 might be the D (6 bases). Here the CDR3 reads CASSRGLQAGSTDTQYF. CDR3 bases: TGTGCCAGCAGCCGAGGGCTACAGGCGGGGAGCACAGATACGCAGTATTTT.